This T cell receptor (beta chain) was sequenced in a study of spatial heterogeneity in lung cancer. Background on the study: Consistent detection of more beta-chain than alpha-chain sequences was observed. In the raw reads, each unique TCR and UMI combination was present more than ten times on average.

V lost 0 bases to trimming and J lost 0 bases, with 8 bases between them. Germline lookup yields CDR1 MGHRA and CDR2 YSYEKL. The CDR3 loop spans 15 amino acids. This clonotype came up many times. Its antigen is as yet unknown. Notes on the study in general: For expanded intratumoral alpha and beta TCRs, counts tracked tumor mutation counts.

Indicated time point: sample taken at primary tumor resection. Whole RNA was taken from tumor, nontumor lung or frozen PBMC; it was then sequenced unsorted. TCRdb processed the 5' RACE reads anew with MiXCR; each CDR3 protein has one entry. In the table there are several thousand distinct CDR3 sequences, 14% to 15% of which are singletons. This TCR was sampled from a female donor with early-stage non-small cell lung cancer. J is TRBJ1-2 and V is TRBV4-1; D remains ambiguous. The material sequenced was lung tumor tissue, taken at surgery. CDR3 DNA sequence: TGCGCCAGCAGCCAAGACCCCCGGGCTAACTATGGCTACACCTTC. This codes for CASSQDPRANYGYTF.